Here is one T cell receptor (beta chain) with its context. Antigen unknown. V was pared by 6 bases and J by 4 bases, with 8 bases of the junction left unmatched. Germline CDR1 and CDR2: LNHDA and SQIVND (reference sequence). The CDR3 consists of 14 residues. These data come from a study of cytomegalovirus exposure and HLA in healthy donors. Study details: From about 170 million T cells, an earlier analysis saw 110 million or so unique TCR beta sequences. Regarding the study as a whole: About 87% or about 30% of the time was how often most TCR beta V segments were productive, according to an earlier analysis. Researchers reported from a later analysis that most CMV-associated TCR beta chains appeared HLA-restricted.

The primer mix had 60 Vbeta and 13 Jbeta primers. Some clones are missing from TCRdb's copy, which holds only in-frame ones; the method was immunoSEQ multiplex PCR. This sample has about 67,000 clones, with just under 80% found just once. The clonotype originates from a middle-aged man in good health and CMV-seronegative. Sequenced material: PBMCs. The rearrangement links TRBV19 to TRBJ2-7; TRBD1 matches at 8 bases. The DNA of the CDR3 is TGTGCCAGTAGCCTTCAGGGGGCGCGTTACGAGCAGTACTTC. This encodes CASSLQGARYEQYF.